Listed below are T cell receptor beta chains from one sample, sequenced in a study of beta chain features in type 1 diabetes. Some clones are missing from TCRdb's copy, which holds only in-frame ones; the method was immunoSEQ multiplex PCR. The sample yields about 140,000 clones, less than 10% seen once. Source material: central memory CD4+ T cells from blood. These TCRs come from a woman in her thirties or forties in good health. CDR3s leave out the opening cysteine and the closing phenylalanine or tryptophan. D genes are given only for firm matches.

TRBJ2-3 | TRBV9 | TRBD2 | ASSVESGGSPDTQY
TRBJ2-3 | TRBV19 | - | ASSIGHRTDTQY
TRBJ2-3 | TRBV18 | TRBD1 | ASSPLGQDRTDTQY
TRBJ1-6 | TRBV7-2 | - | ASSPGGTGSPLH
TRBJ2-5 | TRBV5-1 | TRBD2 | ASSLPTSGANNYQETQY
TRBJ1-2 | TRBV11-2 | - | ASSLGAAGLSGSGYT
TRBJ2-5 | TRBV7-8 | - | ASTGVRDGTQY
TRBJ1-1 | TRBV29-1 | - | SVGRANTEAF
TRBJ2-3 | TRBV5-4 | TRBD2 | ASSFGGGAADTQY
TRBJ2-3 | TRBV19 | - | ASSRRTQGTDTQY